Listed below are T cell receptor beta chains from one sample, sequenced in a study of post-analysis software for immune sequencing data. TCRdb reprocessed the PCR reads with MiXCR, giving one entry per CDR3 protein. The repertoire holds roughly 620,000 distinct CDR3 sequences, about 44% seen once, with around 1.7% in the top ten. The sequencing input was blood. These receptors were taken from a girl aged 5 to 17 with multiple sclerosis. Both conserved end residues are part of each CDR3. D genes are given only for firm matches. Expanded clones get a size class; other rows say once, few or many, or leave the size out.

.,TRBV2,TRBJ2-1,.,CASSTDTSYNEQFF,TGTGCCAGCAGCACCGACACCTCCTACAATGAGCAGTTCTTC
.,TRBV6-6,TRBJ2-1,few,CASTLFRGDNEQFF,TGTGCCAGCACCTTATTCCGGGGAGACAATGAGCAGTTCTTC
.,TRBV12-3/TRBV12-4,TRBJ1-1,once,CASSSGSYVGNTEAFF,TGTGCCAGCAGTTCCGGCAGCTATGTGGGGAACACTGAAGCTTTCTTT
.,TRBV7-9,TRBJ2-4,many,CASSRGPAQGLVKNIQYF,TGTGCCAGCAGCCGAGGCCCGGCCCAGGGCCTAGTCAAAAACATTCAGTACTTC
TRBD1,TRBV7-9,TRBJ2-7,.,CASRQSPGQGKEQYF,TGTGCCAGCAGGCAATCTCCGGGACAGGGGAAAGAGCAGTACTTC
TRBD1,TRBV7-9,TRBJ2-7,.,CASSARTGRDYEQYF,TGTGCCAGCAGCGCCAGGACAGGGAGAGACTACGAGCAGTACTTC
.,TRBV6-5,TRBJ2-7,.,CASSYQGQGSSYEQYF,TGTGCCAGCAGTTACCAAGGGCAGGGGTCCTCCTACGAGCAGTACTTC
.,TRBV6-1,TRBJ1-2,.,CASSGPGRTYGYTF,TGTGCCAGCAGTGGCCCGGGACGGACCTATGGCTACACCTTC
.,TRBV20-1,TRBJ2-5,.,CSARGGRALDQETQYF,TGCAGTGCTAGAGGCGGTCGGGCTCTGGACCAAGAGACCCAGTACTTC
.,TRBV5-6,TRBJ1-1,few,CASSLEEGRHTEAFF,TGTGCCAGCAGCTTGGAGGAGGGCAGGCACACTGAAGCTTTCTTT